Below, 31 T cell receptor beta chains from the same sample are listed, as sequenced in a study of radiotherapy plus CTLA-4 blockade in lung cancer. The data were produced by immunoSEQ multiplex PCR, yet TCRdb's version contains in-frame clones alone and is incomplete. Of more than 10,000 clones listed, about 86% are singletons. Sequences were derived from peripheral blood, sampled from a patient treated with radiotherapy plus ipilimumab. The source of these receptors is a human donor with non-small cell lung cancer that progressed on radiotherapy plus ipilimumab.

This rearrangement joins TRBV19 to TRBJ1-1; unclear D gene. The ends were cut back, 0 bases at V and 3 bases at J, with 2 bases in the middle. There are 12 residues in the CDR3. Germline assignment: CDR1 LNHDA and CDR2 SQIVND (reference sequence). CDR3 in amino acids: CASSIDDTEAFF. The DNA for the CDR3 is TGTGCCAGTAGTATAGACGACACTGAAGCTTTCTTT.

This chain joins TRBV5-1 and TRBJ2-1; 8 bases fit TRBD2. Germline values: CDR1 SGHRS, CDR2 YFSETQ. This CDR3 contains 14 residues. V lost 2 bases and J lost 5; bases outside the gene matches: 3. CDR3: CASSFGGGNNEQFF. CDR3 nucleotide sequence: TGCGCCAGCAGCTTTGGCGGGGGGAACAATGAGCAGTTCTTC.

CDR3 nucleotides: TGTGCCAGTGGGGACAGGGGGCGCGAGCAGTACTTC. Residues: CASGDRGREQYF. V usage is TRBV19 and J usage is TRBJ2-7; 12 nucleotides line up with TRBD1. CDR1 and CDR2 from the germline V gene are LNHDA and SQIVND (reference sequence). The CDR3 length is 12 residues. V lost 8 bases, J lost 6 bases, and 2 bases stayed unmatched.

This rearrangement joins TRBV6-6 to TRBJ1-5, with 8 nucleotides matching TRBD1. This CDR3 spans 15 amino acids. Per germline, CDR1 MNHNY and CDR2 SVGAGI (reference sequence). V lost 2 bases to trimming and J lost 3 bases; unmatched junction nucleotides: 3. The CDR3: CASSYGQGNNQPQHF. CDR3 DNA sequence: TGTGCCAGCAGTTACGGACAGGGAAACAATCAGCCCCAGCATTTT.

V and J are TRBV4-1 and TRBJ1-1, with 7 bases lining up with TRBD1. V was pared by 5 bases and J by 2 bases, with 5 bases of the junction left unmatched. The CDR3 spans 14 residues. CDR1 and CDR2 (germline): MGHRA, YSYEKL. The CDR3 loop reads CASSRQGDNTEAFF. The DNA of the CDR3 is TGCGCCAGCAGCAGACAGGGAGACAACACTGAAGCTTTCTTT.

The chain joins TRBV28 to TRBJ2-7; TRBD2 matches 9 bases. The CDR3 has 15 residues. Germline V gene data show CDR1 as MDHEN and CDR2 as SYDVKM. Germline trimming cut 5 bases from V and 3 bases from J; bases unmatched to any gene: 8. CDR3 bases: TGTGCCAGCAGTATAATAGCGGGGGCGATCTACGAGCAGTACTTC. This gives the protein CASSIIAGAIYEQYF.

The chain is built from TRBV4-1 and TRBJ2-5; possible D gene TRBD1, 5 bases. The germline V and J ends were trimmed by 0 bases and 2 bases, with 10 bases remaining between them. The CDR3 length is 15 residues. Germline V gives CDR1 MGHRA, CDR2 YSYEKL. CDR3 loop: CASSQDFAGQETQYF. CDR3 nucleotides: TGCGCCAGCAGCCAAGATTTCGCAGGGCAAGAGACCCAGTACTTC.

The gene calls are TRBV27 and TRBJ2-3; 11 bases map to TRBD2. Germline V gives CDR1 MNHEY, CDR2 SMNVEV (reference sequence). The CDR3 contains 13 residues. J gave up 13 bases and V 3 bases, and 6 bases lay outside the gene matches. The CDR3 reads CASSLIAGGPKYF. CDR3 coding DNA: TGTGCCAGCAGTTTGATAGCGGGGGGGCCTAAGTATTTT.

The gene calls are TRBV18 and TRBJ1-2; no firm D call. Germline lookup yields CDR1 KGHSH and CDR2 LQKENI. This CDR3 has 15 amino acids. V was shortened by 2 bases and J by 3 bases, with 13 bases between the two germline ends. The CDR3 here is CASSPSAGLDYGYTF. DNA of the CDR3: TGTGCCAGCTCACCATCCGCGGGTCTAGACTATGGCTACACCTTC.

The chain employs TRBV9 and TRBJ1-4; 9 nucleotides align to TRBD1. Germline-derived CDR1 and CDR2 are SGDLS and YYNGEE. The CDR3 is made up of 15 amino acids. V was clipped by 4 bases and J by 4 bases; unmatched bases: 5. This CDR3 is CASSTDRGFNEKLFF. The CDR3 nucleotides read TGTGCCAGCAGCACCGACAGGGGGTTTAATGAAAAACTGTTTTTT. The entire variable domain, with the rest obtained from reference TRBV9 and TRBJ1-4, is as follows: DSGVTQTPKHLITATGQRVTLRCSPRSGDLSVYWYQQSLDQGLQFLIQYYNGEERAKGNILERFSAQQFPDLHSELNLSSLELGDSALYFCASSTDRGFNEKLFFGSGTQLSVL.

The chain joins TRBV4-1 to TRBJ2-5, with D perhaps assigned TRBD1 or TRBD2 (5 bases each). Between the trimmed V and J ends, which lost 4 bases and 6 bases, there was a span of 21 bases. Germline CDR1 and CDR2: MGHRA and YSYEKL. This CDR3 is built from 16 residues. The CDR3 sequence is CASSRVGLARGQTQYF. The CDR3 region has the DNA TGCGCCAGCAGCCGAGTGGGGCTAGCCCGCGGACAGACCCAGTACTTC.

CDR3 loop: CASWDLYNEQFF. In DNA, the CDR3 is TGTGCCAGTTGGGACTTGTACAATGAGCAGTTCTTC. V usage is TRBV27 and J usage is TRBJ2-1; D might be TRBD2 (6 bases). The germline gives CDR1 MNHEY, CDR2 SMNVEV (reference sequence). The CDR3 is 12 amino acids. V was trimmed by 9 bases and J by 4 bases, leaving 10 bases between them.

The V call is TRBV6-1, the J call TRBJ1-2; no reliable D call. There are 13 residues in the CDR3. Trimming shortened V by 3 bases and J by 2 bases, and 7 bases separated the two germline ends. Germline values: CDR1 MNHNS, CDR2 SASEGT. This CDR3 is CASSDPRNYGYTF. CDR3 in DNA: TGTGCCAGCAGTGACCCCAGGAACTATGGCTACACCTTC.

This chain uses TRBV2 with TRBJ2-7, with D maybe TRBD2 (5 bases). CDR3 length: 14 amino acids. Deletions cut 5 bases from V and 2 bases from J, with 13 bases between. Germline CDR1 SNHLY, CDR2 FYNNEI. The CDR3, as DNA: TGTGCCAGCAGTAAAGTTCTGGGAGCCTACGAGCAGTACTTC. This sequence encodes CASSKVLGAYEQYF.

The CDR3 sequence is CASSLVGPPDTQYF. The CDR3 nucleotides read TGTGCCAGCAGCTTAGTTGGCCCCCCAGATACGCAGTATTTT. The V and J genes are TRBV11-3 and TRBJ2-3; D not certain. Deletions cut 1 base from V and 4 bases from J, with 9 bases between. The germline gives CDR1 SGHNT, CDR2 YENEEA. The CDR3 totals 14 residues.

J is TRBJ2-2 and V is TRBV5-1, with unresolved D. The CDR3 sequence is 15 residues long. Per the germline V gene, CDR1 is SGHRS and CDR2 is YFSETQ. The V end was cut by 0 bases, the J end by 0 bases, with 6 bases between. CDR3 region: CASSLGSANTGELFF. The CDR3 DNA reads TGCGCCAGCAGCTTGGGGTCAGCGAACACCGGGGAGCTGTTTTTT.

The CDR3 loop reads CASMSKQGTEQYF. In DNA form, the CDR3 reads TGTGCCAGTATGAGCAAACAGGGGACAGAGCAGTACTTC. The chain is built from TRBV19 and TRBJ2-5; 7 bases fit TRBD1. The CDR3 extends over 13 amino acids. J was trimmed by 11 bases and V by 7 bases; bases with no gene match: 13. The germline gives CDR1 LNHDA, CDR2 SQIVND (reference sequence).

CDR3 sequence (DNA): TGTGCCAGCAGTTCCCGGGACTCTTCAGCCAGGTCTCCAGATACGCAGTATTTT. It is translated as CASSSRDSSARSPDTQYF. This sequence joins TRBV27 and TRBJ2-3, with D maybe TRBD2 (6 bases). The germline V and J ends were trimmed by 4 bases and 4 bases, with 24 bases remaining between them. The CDR3 has 18 amino acids. Germline V gives CDR1 MNHEY, CDR2 SMNVEV (reference sequence).

CDR3 sequence: CASSDITGLGGYTF. CDR3 nucleotide sequence: TGTGCCAGCAGTGATATAACAGGGTTAGGTGGCTACACCTTC. V usage is TRBV6-1 and J usage is TRBJ1-2; weak D call: TRBD1 (6 bases). CDR1 is MNHNS and CDR2 is SASEGT in the germline V gene. The CDR3 spans 14 residues. Trimming cost V 3 bases and J 7 bases, with 15 bases left between them.

V is TRBV11-3 and J is TRBJ1-5, with 7 bases fitting TRBD1. The CDR3 is made up of 18 amino acids. Looked up from germline, CDR1 is SGHNT and CDR2 is YENEEA. V lost 3 bases and J lost 6; bases outside the gene matches: 17. CDR3 nucleotide sequence: TGTGCCAGCAGCTTCTTGGGGCCAACTAACAGGGGAAGTCAGCCCCAGCATTTT. This gives the protein CASSFLGPTNRGSQPQHF. Supplemented by reference TRBV11-3 and TRBJ1-5, the full variable domain reads EAGVVQSPRYKIIEKKQPVAFWCNPISGHNTLYWYLQNLGQGPELLIRYENEEAVDDSQLPKDRFSAERLKGVDSTLKIQPAELGDSAVYLCASSFLGPTNRGSQPQHFGDGTRLSIL.

The chain joins TRBV5-4 to TRBJ1-1; perhaps TRBD1 as D (5 bases). This CDR3 region has 14 residues. Germline assignment: CDR1 SGHNT and CDR2 YYREEE (reference sequence). With 7 bases removed from V and 5 bases from J, the gap between germline ends came to 18 bases. DNA of the CDR3: TGTGCCAGCGGCCGGGGGGGTCTGCTTACTGAAGCTTTCTTT. As protein: CASGRGGLLTEAFF.

The J gene is TRBJ2-7, the V gene TRBV11-2; 9 bases map to TRBD2. V gave up 0 bases and J gave up 6 bases; unmatched junction bases: 6. Germline V gene sequence: CDR1 SGHAT, CDR2 FQNNGV. The CDR3 is 15 amino acids. CDR3 protein: CASSLDLAGLIEQYF. The CDR3 DNA reads TGTGCCAGCAGCTTAGATCTAGCGGGGCTTATCGAGCAGTACTTC.

J is TRBJ2-5 and V is TRBV7-2; 10 bases align to TRBD1. The CDR3 length is 15 residues. Losses at the gene ends were 5 bases for V and 2 bases for J; bases not matched to a gene: 5. Germline CDR1 and CDR2: SGHTA and FQGNSA. CDR3: CASSHGQGGQETQYF. The CDR3 region has the DNA TGTGCCAGCAGCCATGGACAGGGGGGGCAAGAGACCCAGTACTTC. The full variable domain, its missing parts supplied by reference TRBV7-2 and TRBJ2-5, is GAGVSQSPSNKVTEKGKDVELRCDPISGHTALYWYRQSLGQGLEFLIYFQGNSAPDKSGLPSDRFSAERTGGSVSTLTIQRTQQEDSAVYLCASSHGQGGQETQYFGPGTRLLVL.

The V gene is TRBV10-3, the J gene TRBJ2-2; D may match TRBD1 or TRBD2 (5 bases each). V lost 4 bases and J lost 5, with 11 bases in between. CDR1 and CDR2 from the germline V gene are ENHRY and SYGVKD. CDR3 length: 14 residues. The CDR3 DNA sequence: TGTGCCATCAGTGGGGACGTCCGGACCGGGGAGCTGTTTTTT. Its protein is CAISGDVRTGELFF.

The chain is built from TRBV20-1 and TRBJ2-7; D is unresolved. The CDR3 is 11 amino acids. Germline CDR1 DFQATT, CDR2 SNEGSKA (reference sequence). Trimming took 6 bases from V and 3 from J, leaving 9 bases between them. CDR3 nucleotide sequence: TGCAGTGCCGCCTTTCACTACGAGCAGTACTTC. Its translation: CSAAFHYEQYF.

This CDR3 reads CASSGLRLHVLDEQYF. The CDR3 coding sequence is TGTGCCAGCAGCGGACTGAGGCTACACGTGTTAGACGAGCAGTACTTC. J is TRBJ2-7 and V is TRBV21-1; the table's D gene call, TRBD2, was not cross checked with the DNA. TRBV21-1 is reported as a pseudogene. This CDR3 contains 16 residues.

The genes are TRBV12-5 and TRBJ1-5; 7 bases are a match to TRBD1. The V segment lost 7 bases and the J segment 1 base; nucleotides outside the gene matches: 10. Germline V gives CDR1 LGHNT, CDR2 FRNRAP. The CDR3 sequence is 16 residues long. The CDR3 is CASARGQGGSNQPQHF. As DNA, the CDR3 is TGTGCTAGTGCCCGAGGGCAGGGGGGGAGCAATCAGCCCCAGCATTTT.

This chain joins TRBV19 and TRBJ1-4, with D possibly TRBD1 on 5 matching bases. CDR1 is LNHDA, CDR2 SQIVND, per germline (reference sequence). The CDR3 loop spans 15 amino acids. The ends were cut back, 5 bases at V and 7 bases at J, with 17 bases in the middle. The CDR3, as DNA: TGTGCCAGTAGTTCACGGACAAATTGGGGTGAAAAACTGTTTTTT. Translating gives CASSSRTNWGEKLFF.

V gene TRBV5-1 combines with J gene TRBJ2-1; 13 bases line up with TRBD2. CDR1 and CDR2 from the germline V gene are SGHRS and YFSETQ. V was pared by 1 base and J by 4 bases, with 8 bases of the junction left unmatched. This CDR3 is built from 18 residues. The DNA for the CDR3 is TGCGCCAGCAGCTTGTTAAGCACTAGCGGGGGGGTTTACAATGAGCAGTTCTTC. Translation: CASSLLSTSGGVYNEQFF.

This chain links TRBV28 with TRBJ1-5; possible D gene TRBD1, 5 bases. V was cut by 6 bases and J by 5 bases, with 17 bases left in between. Germline lookup yields CDR1 MDHEN and CDR2 SYDVKM. This CDR3 region has 15 residues. CDR3 sequence reads: CASRDQTGLYQPQHF. The DNA of the CDR3 is TGTGCCAGCAGGGATCAAACAGGCTTGTATCAGCCCCAGCATTTT. Complete variable domain (other parts from reference TRBV28 and TRBJ1-5): DVKVTQSSRYLVKRTGEKVFLECVQDMDHENMFWYRQDPGLGLRLIYFSYDVKMKEKGDIPEGYSVSREKKERFSLILESASTNQTSMYLCASRDQTGLYQPQHFGDGTRLSIL.

This chain links TRBV15 with TRBJ1-2, with 7 bases fitting TRBD1. V lost 3 bases and J lost 5; bases outside the gene matches: 9. Germline lookup yields CDR1 LNHNV and CDR2 YYDKDF (reference sequence). CDR3 length: 15 residues. CDR3 DNA sequence: TGTGCCACCAGCAGGCCAGACAGGGATGGGTATGGCTACACCTTC. Translated: CATSRPDRDGYGYTF.